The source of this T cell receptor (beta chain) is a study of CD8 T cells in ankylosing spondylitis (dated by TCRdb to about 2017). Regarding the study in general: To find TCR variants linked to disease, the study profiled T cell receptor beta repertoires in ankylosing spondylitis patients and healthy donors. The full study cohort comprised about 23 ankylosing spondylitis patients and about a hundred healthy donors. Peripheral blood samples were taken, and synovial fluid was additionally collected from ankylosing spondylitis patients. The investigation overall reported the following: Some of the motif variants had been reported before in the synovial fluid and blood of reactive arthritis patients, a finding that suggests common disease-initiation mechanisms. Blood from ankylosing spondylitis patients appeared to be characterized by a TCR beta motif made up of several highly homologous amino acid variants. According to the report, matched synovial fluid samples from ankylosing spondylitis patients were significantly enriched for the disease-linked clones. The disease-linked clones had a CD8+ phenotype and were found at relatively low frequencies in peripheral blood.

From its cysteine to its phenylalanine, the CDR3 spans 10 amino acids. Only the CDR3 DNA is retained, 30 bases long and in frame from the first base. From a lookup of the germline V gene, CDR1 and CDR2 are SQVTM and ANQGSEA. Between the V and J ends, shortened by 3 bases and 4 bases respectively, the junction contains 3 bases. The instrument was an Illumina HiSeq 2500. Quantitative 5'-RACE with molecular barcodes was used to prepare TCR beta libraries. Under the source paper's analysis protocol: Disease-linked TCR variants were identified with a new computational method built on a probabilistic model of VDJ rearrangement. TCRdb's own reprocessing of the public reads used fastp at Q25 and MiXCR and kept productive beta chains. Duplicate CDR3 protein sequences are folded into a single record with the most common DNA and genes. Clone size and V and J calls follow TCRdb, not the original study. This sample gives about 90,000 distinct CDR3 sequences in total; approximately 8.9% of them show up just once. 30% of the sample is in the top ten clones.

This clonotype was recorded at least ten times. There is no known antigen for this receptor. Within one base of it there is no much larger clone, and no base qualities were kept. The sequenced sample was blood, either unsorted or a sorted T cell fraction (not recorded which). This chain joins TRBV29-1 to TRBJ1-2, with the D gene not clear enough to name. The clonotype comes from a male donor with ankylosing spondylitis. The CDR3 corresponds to CSVDSYGYTF. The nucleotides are TGCAGCGTTGACAGCTATGGCTACACCTTC.